The 2 T cell receptor beta chains given below trace back to one sample, sequenced in a study of T cells in Graves' hyperthyroidism and ophthalmopathy. Amplified regions were TCR beta CDR3 sequences from RNA transcripts. The primer set for the first-round RT-PCR of the TCR CDR3 was HTBI. From the multiplex PCR reads, TCRdb called clonotypes with MiXCR, one entry per CDR3 protein. The sample holds some 770,000 distinct CDR3 sequences, around 15% seen once. The sequenced sample was blood. These receptors all come from a man aged 18 to 29 with Graves' hyperthyroidism.

The table lists this clonotype with many counts. The gene calls are TRBV6-1 and TRBJ1-5; D is unresolved. V was cut by 5 bases and J by 3 bases, with 5 bases left in between. The germline gives CDR1 MNHNS, CDR2 SASEGT. The CDR3 length is 12 residues. The CDR3 nucleotides read TGTGCCAGCAGTTGGCTCAATCAGCCCCAGCATTTT. Encoded protein: CASSWLNQPQHF.

This clonotype was picked up many times. J is TRBJ2-7 and V is TRBV7-8; 11 bases are shared with TRBD2. The CDR3 contains 19 residues. V lost 1 base to trimming and J lost 7 bases; unmatched junction nucleotides: 18. CDR1 and CDR2 (germline): SGHVS, FQNEAQ. CDR3 in DNA: TGTGCCAGCAGCTTAGACCCCAATAACTTAGCGGGAGGGCCTATAGAGCAGTACTTC. Translated: CASSLDPNNLAGGPIEQYF.